This TCR beta chain is from a study of T-cell reconstitution after alpha-beta-depleted transplantation in children. This CDR3 spans 17 amino acids. CDR1 is MGHRA, CDR2 YSYEKL, per germline. The germline V and J ends were trimmed by 0 bases and 0 bases, with 9 bases remaining between them. About this clonotype: Its target is not known.

During its preparation, the TCRbeta library received unique molecular identifiers. From the PCR reads, TCRdb called clonotypes with MiXCR, one entry per CDR3 protein. Seen here are roughly 350,000 distinct CDR3 sequences, about a sixth observed once, and the top ten hold just over 40%. Notes on the study in general: Some patients owed their high day-60 TCRbeta diversity to surviving recipient T cells and thymic progenitors. Newly generated T cells supplied most T-cell counts and diversity one year post-transplant. Alpha-beta T cells present about two months after transplant were reported to originate from several hundred expanded graft clones.

The receptor's source is a male patient between 2 and 9 years old who had a stem cell transplant for acute lymphoblastic leukemia, so the T cells may come from the graft donor. The V gene is TRBV4-1, the J gene TRBJ2-6; D not resolved. Sample: PBMCs, mostly from graft donor cells, taken 360 days after TCRalphabeta/CD19-depleted stem cell transplant. This chain's CDR3 is CASSQEPAVSGANVLTF. The CDR3 nucleotides are TGCGCCAGCAGCCAAGAGCCAGCCGTCTCTGGGGCCAACGTCCTGACTTTC.